The present T cell receptor beta chain was sequenced within a study of cytomegalovirus exposure and HLA in healthy donors. Whole-study context: There were 100 million to 120 million unique TCR beta sequences, drawn from some 180 million T cells, in an earlier analysis.

The donors comprised healthy bone marrow donors. V gave up 6 bases and J gave up 6 bases, with 18 bases separating them. The CDR3 length is 15 residues. The germline V gene encodes CDR1 MNHEY and CDR2 SMNVEV (reference sequence). Both 60 Vbeta primers and 13 Jbeta primers went into the PCR. Produced via immunoSEQ multiplex PCR; TCRdb's table is partial and in-frame only. Among about 200,000 clones listed, around 77% were seen once. This receptor was identified in a man in his thirties or forties in good health and CMV-seronegative. Source material: PBMCs. The V gene is TRBV27, the J gene TRBJ1-5; maybe TRBD1 (5 bases). The CDR3 sequence is CASRLNSQVTQPQHF. CDR3 DNA sequence: TGTGCCAGCAGATTGAACTCACAGGTTACTCAGCCCCAGCATTTT.